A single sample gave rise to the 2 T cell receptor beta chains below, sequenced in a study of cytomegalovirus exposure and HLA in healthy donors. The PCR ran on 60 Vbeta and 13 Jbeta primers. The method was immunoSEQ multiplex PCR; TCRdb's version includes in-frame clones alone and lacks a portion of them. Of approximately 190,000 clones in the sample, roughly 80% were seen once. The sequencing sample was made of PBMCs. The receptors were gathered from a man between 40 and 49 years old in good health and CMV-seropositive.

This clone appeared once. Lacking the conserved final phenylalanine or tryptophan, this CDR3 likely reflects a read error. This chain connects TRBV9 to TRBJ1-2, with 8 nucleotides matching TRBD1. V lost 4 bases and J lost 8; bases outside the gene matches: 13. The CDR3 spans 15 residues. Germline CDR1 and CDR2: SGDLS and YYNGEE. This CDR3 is CASSPGGGTLEGYTL. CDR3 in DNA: TGTGCCAGCAGCCCAGGGGGCGGAACCCTGGAGGGCTACACCCTC.

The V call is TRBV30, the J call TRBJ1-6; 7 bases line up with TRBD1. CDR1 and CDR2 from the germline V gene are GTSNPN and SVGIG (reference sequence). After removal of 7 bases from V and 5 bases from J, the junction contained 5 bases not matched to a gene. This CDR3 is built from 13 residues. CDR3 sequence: CASAGTDNSPLHF. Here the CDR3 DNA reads TGTGCCTCGGCCGGGACAGATAATTCACCCCTCCACTTT.